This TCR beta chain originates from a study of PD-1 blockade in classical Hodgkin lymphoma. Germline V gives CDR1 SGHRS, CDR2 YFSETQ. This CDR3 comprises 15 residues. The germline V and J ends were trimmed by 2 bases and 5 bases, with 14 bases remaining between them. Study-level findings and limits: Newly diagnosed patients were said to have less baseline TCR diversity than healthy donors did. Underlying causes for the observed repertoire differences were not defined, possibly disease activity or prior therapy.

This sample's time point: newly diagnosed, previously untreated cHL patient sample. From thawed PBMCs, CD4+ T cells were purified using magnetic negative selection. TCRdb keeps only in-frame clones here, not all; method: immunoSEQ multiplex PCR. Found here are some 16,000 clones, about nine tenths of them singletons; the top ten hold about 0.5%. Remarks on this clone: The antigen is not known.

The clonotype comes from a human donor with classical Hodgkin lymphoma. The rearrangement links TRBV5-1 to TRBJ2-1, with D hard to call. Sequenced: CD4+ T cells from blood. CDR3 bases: TGCGCCAGCAGCTTTTTCAGAGGAGCAAACAATGAGCAGTTCTTC. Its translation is CASSFFRGANNEQFF.